This TCR beta chain stems from a study of blood T cells in healthy people across ages. The use of a sample-barcoded 5' primer and a J-beta primer mix characterized a second PCR of roughly 6 to 11 cycles. TCRdb processed the 5' RACE reads anew with MiXCR; each CDR3 protein has one entry. The table lists 1.5 million to 2 million distinct CDR3 sequences, 40% to 55% of them singletons. This clonotype came up a few times. CDR3 length: 14 residues. With 8 bases removed from V and 5 bases from J, the gap between germline ends came to 18 bases. The chain carries TRBV12-3 or TRBV12-4 and TRBJ2-5, with D possibly being TRBD2 (7 bases). The sample consisted of blood. This receptor was obtained from a woman aged 40 to 49 in good health. The CDR3 loop reads CASLVAGGQETQYF. CDR3 DNA: TGTGCCAGCCTCGTTGCCGGGGGGCAGGAGACCCAGTACTTC.